Only one count was recorded for the clone carrying this TCR beta chain. Other DNA sequences within the sample encode an identical CDR3. Positively selected for CCR7, the CD45RO-negative cells used as naive CD8 cells excluded terminally differentiated effector memory CD45RA+ cells. Donors comprised only Caucasian adults living in Nashville, Tennessee. Assay used: immunoSEQ multiplex PCR; TCRdb lists only in-frame clones, some missing. The data show around 2,000,000 clones, about 95% seen once. Losses at the gene ends were 1 base for V and 4 bases for J; bases not matched to a gene: 3. Germline assignment: CDR1 SEHNR and CDR2 FQNEAQ (reference sequence). The CDR3 runs 14 residues. This sample stems from a study of shared clonotypes between healthy human individuals.

The V and J genes are TRBV7-9 and TRBJ2-7; 8 positions match TRBD2. The TCR was taken from a man aged 18 to 35 in good health. Sample: naive CD8+ T cells sorted from blood. CDR3 in DNA: TGTGCCAGCAGCTTAGAGGCTAGCGGGTACGAGCAGTACTTC. Translating it yields CASSLEASGYEQYF.